These 17 T cell receptor beta chains were all obtained from the same sample, sequenced in a study of cytomegalovirus exposure and HLA in healthy donors (TCRdb year 2017). The method was the immunoSEQ multiplex PCR assay. A mixture of 60 forward primers for TCR Vbeta segments and 13 reverse primers for TCR Jbeta segments was used in the multiplex PCR. This immuneACCESS table, as held by TCRdb, lists in-frame sequences with V and J called but not all clones. Of the missing ones, under half trace to an unresolved V gene in checked studies; the others have no known cause. This sample has about 170,000 clones in its table, and over 80% of those were observed once. About 1.2% of the sample belongs to the ten largest clones. Sample: PBMCs. These receptors were collected from a boy between 2 and 10 years old in good health and CMV-seronegative.

This chain links TRBV27 with TRBJ2-4; 9 nucleotides agree with TRBD1. Per germline, CDR1 MNHEY and CDR2 SMNVEV (reference sequence). CDR3 length equals 15 residues. V shed 6 bases and J 6 bases; nucleotides not matched to a gene: 9. CDR3 sequence: CASRPPGGQGNIQYF. Written as DNA, the CDR3 is TGTGCCAGCAGGCCCCCCGGGGGACAGGGAAACATTCAGTACTTC.

This rearrangement joins TRBV5-4 to TRBJ2-7, with TRBD1 matching over 8 bases. Germline lookup yields CDR1 SGHNT and CDR2 YYREEE (reference sequence). The junction had 13 bases not matched to a gene; V was cut back by 3 bases and J by 5 bases. The length of the CDR3 is 16 residues. The CDR3 DNA reads as TGTGCCAGCAGCTCGAAGAAACAGGGGGACGGCAACGAGCAGTACTTC. Translating gives CASSSKKQGDGNEQYF.

Note on this clone: Germline and junction disagree at one end, which may indicate a read error. The rearrangement uses TRBV15 and TRBJ1-3, with 7 bases lining up with TRBD1. Germline V gene sequence: CDR1 LNHNV, CDR2 YYDKDF (reference sequence). CDR3 length: 18 residues. CDR3 in DNA: TGTGCCACCAGCACCGAACAAACGACAGGGTTCTATGGAGACACCATATATTTT. Translating it yields CATSTEQTTGFYGDTIYF.

The chain uses TRBV5-1 and TRBJ2-5; TRBD2 is a possible D gene (7 bases). V was clipped by 0 bases and J by 9 bases, with 12 bases between them. There are 13 residues in the CDR3. Germline V gene sequence: CDR1 SGHRS, CDR2 YFSETQ. The CDR3 coding sequence is TGCGCCAGCAGCTTGGGTGGAGGGGGGGCCCAGTACTTC. Its protein product is CASSLGGGGAQYF.

The chain couples TRBV9 to TRBJ2-3; 8 nucleotides agree with TRBD2. Trimming removed 3 bases from V and 0 bases from J; junction bases left unmatched: 9. Germline V lookup: CDR1 SGDLS, CDR2 YYNGEE. This CDR3 comprises 17 residues. The CDR3 loop is CASSAALAVGSTDTQYF. CDR3 bases: TGTGCCAGCAGCGCCGCACTAGCGGTCGGGAGCACAGATACGCAGTATTTT.

The chain recombines TRBV29-1 with TRBJ2-7; TRBD1 matches at 10 bases. The CDR3 covers 13 residues. Germline V CDR1 and CDR2: SQVTM, ANQGSEA. Trimming at V came to 5 bases and at J to 6 bases, leaving 7 bases not matched to a gene. CDR3 nucleotides: TGCAGCGTTCGGACAGGGGGACGATCCGAGCAGTACTTC. This encodes CSVRTGGRSEQYF.

This chain links TRBV21-1 with TRBJ1-1; no check of the table's D call, TRBD1, against the DNA was made. TRBV21-1 is a listed pseudogene. The CDR3 extends over 19 amino acids. The CDR3: CASRPVVKAPQLPWTGSFF. CDR3 DNA sequence: TGTGCCAGCAGACCCGTTGTAAAGGCTCCCCAGCTCCCCTGGACAGGGAGTTTCTTT.

The V and J genes are TRBV25-1 and TRBJ2-3; 8 bases line up with TRBD2. This CDR3 contains 17 residues. The germline V gene encodes CDR1 MGHDK and CDR2 SYGVNS. The V and J ends lost 4 bases and 3 bases, in that order; junction bases with no gene match: 12. CDR3 protein: CASSASPGTRETDTQYF. The CDR3, as DNA: TGTGCCAGCAGTGCTTCTCCCGGGACTAGAGAAACAGATACGCAGTATTTT.

J is TRBJ2-7 and V is TRBV4-1; D is uncertain. Germline V lookup: CDR1 MGHRA, CDR2 YSYEKL. The CDR3 length is 16 residues. The germline V and J ends were trimmed by 1 base and 2 bases, with 15 bases remaining between them. The CDR3 DNA follows: TGCGCCAGCAGCCAAGGTATGGAGACCCCCCCCTACGAGCAGTACTTC. Protein product: CASSQGMETPPYEQYF.

The CDR3 region has the DNA TGTGCCAGCAGCCGCAGGGTGAACACCGGGGAGCTGTTTTTT. This sequence encodes CASSRRVNTGELFF. The chain has TRBV7-9 and TRBJ2-2; perhaps TRBD1 as D (5 bases). V lost 5 bases and J lost 1, with 8 bases in between. Germline CDR1 is SEHNR and CDR2 is FQNEAQ (reference sequence). CDR3 length equals 14 residues.

The J gene is TRBJ1-1, the V gene TRBV10-3; 8 bases agree with TRBD1. The CDR3 spans 17 residues. Germline V gene sequence: CDR1 ENHRY, CDR2 SYGVKD. Trimming took 7 bases from V and 3 from J; bases not matched to a gene: 16. The CDR3 nucleotides read TGTGCCATCACCCCCCGGGACAGGAGCCCCTTGGACACTGAAGCTTTCTTT. It codes for CAITPRDRSPLDTEAFF.

The J gene is TRBJ1-4, the V gene TRBV7-2; no reliable D call. With 1 base removed from V and 7 bases from J, the gap between germline ends came to 13 bases. CDR3 length: 15 residues. Per the germline V gene, CDR1 is SGHTA and CDR2 is FQGNSA. The CDR3 region has the DNA TGTGCCAGCAGCTTAGAATCCGGGGATTTTGAAAAACTGTTTTTT. Translating gives CASSLESGDFEKLFF.

The rearrangement links TRBV21-1 to TRBJ2-1; the D call TRBD1 from the table was never checked on the DNA. TRBV21-1 is deemed a pseudogene. The CDR3 has 14 amino acids. The CDR3, as DNA: TGTGCCAGGTCTGAGGACAGGGGGCTCAATGAGCAGTTCTTC. It codes for CARSEDRGLNEQFF.

This clone was detected once. V is TRBV27 and J is TRBJ2-1; 8 nucleotides agree with TRBD1. J lost 4 bases, V lost 2 bases, and 4 bases had no gene match. This CDR3 has 15 residues. CDR1 is MNHEY, CDR2 SMNVEV, per germline (reference sequence). CDR3 residues: CASSLQGARYNEQFF. The DNA of the CDR3 is TGTGCCAGCAGTTTACAGGGGGCACGTTACAATGAGCAGTTCTTC.

This clone was seen only a few times. V and J are TRBV27 and TRBJ1-1; 8 bases fit TRBD1. Germline-derived CDR1 and CDR2 are MNHEY and SMNVEV (reference sequence). V was clipped by 8 bases and J by 7 bases; unmatched bases: 9. The CDR3 contains 13 residues. The CDR3 loop reads CASRDRYNNEAFF. Written as DNA, the CDR3 is TGTGCCAGCCGGGACAGGTACAATAATGAAGCTTTCTTT.

This clone came up a few times. V gene TRBV28 combines with J gene TRBJ1-2; D uncertain. Germline V lookup: CDR1 MDHEN, CDR2 SYDVKM. CDR3 length: 12 residues. V dropped 6 bases and J dropped 5 bases, with 10 bases sitting between them. CDR3 coding DNA: TGTGCCAGCAGCCTGACTGGATATGGCTACACCTTC. It codes for CASSLTGYGYTF.

The V gene is TRBV4-2, the J gene TRBJ2-1, with D possibly being TRBD2 (8 bases). Per the germline V gene, CDR1 is LGHNA and CDR2 is YNFKEQ. Trimming removed 1 base at V and 4 bases at J, with 17 bases between. This CDR3 has 17 amino acids. The CDR3: CASSQVTGGTVYNEQFF. DNA for the CDR3: TGTGCCAGCAGCCAAGTTACGGGAGGGACAGTTTACAATGAGCAGTTCTTC.